This TCR beta chain was found in a study of blood T cells in healthy people across ages. General observations from the study: TCR beta diversity, measured per million T cells, fell in a roughly linear way with age. There was a strong correlation between TCR beta diversity and naive T cell percentage.

At least 5.5 micrograms of total RNA were extracted per sample. Trimming cost V 0 bases and J 13 bases, with 16 bases left between them. In germline, CDR1 is MGHRA, CDR2 YSYEKL. The CDR3 sequence is 14 residues long. To note about this clonotype: The antigen is unknown.

Then a second PCR, running about 6 to 12 cycles, was carried out with a sample-barcoded 5' primer and a J-beta primer mix. Tagging of each cDNA molecule was performed by a template-switch adaptor with 12 random nucleotides. One entry per CDR3 protein, called by TCRdb with MiXCR from the 5' RACE reads. The top ten hold approximately 18% of the sample, which has 650,000 to 1,000,000 distinct CDR3 sequences, 35% to 60% seen once. The chain uses TRBV4-1 and TRBJ2-1, with D hard to call. The receptor's source is a man at least 80 years old in good health. The sequencing sample was made of blood. CDR3 bases: TGCGCCAGCAGCCAAGACCGCTACCAAGAGACCCAGTTCTTC. Amino acid sequence: CASSQDRYQETQFF.